Listed here are 26 T cell receptor beta chains from one sample, sequenced in a study of PD-1 blockade in classical Hodgkin lymphoma. Time point described: newly diagnosed, previously untreated cHL patient sample. Investigators isolated CD4+ T cells from thawed PBMCs through magnetic negative selection. The method was immunoSEQ multiplex PCR; TCRdb's version includes in-frame clones alone and lacks a portion of them. The table lists about 35,000 clones, around 88% of them singletons. Sequencing was carried out using CD4+ T cells from blood. The receptor set was obtained from a human donor with classical Hodgkin lymphoma.

This clone came up once. The chain joins TRBV5-1 to TRBJ1-2; tentatively, D is TRBD1 (5 bases). The germline V gene has CDR1 SGHRS and CDR2 YFSETQ. This CDR3 has 14 residues. V lost 0 bases to trimming and J lost 4 bases, with 10 bases between them. CDR3 sequence (DNA): TGCGCCAGCAGCTTGGGCGAGGGGACCTATGGCTACACCTTC. Translated, it gives CASSLGEGTYGYTF.

The J gene is TRBJ1-1, the V gene TRBV7-2; D is ambiguous. The CDR3 sequence is 14 residues long. V dropped 1 base and J dropped 0 bases, with 6 bases sitting between them. Germline V CDR1 and CDR2: SGHTA, FQGNSA. As DNA, the CDR3 is TGTGCCAGCAGCTTAGGTTGGGTGAACACTGAAGCTTTCTTT. It encodes CASSLGWVNTEAFF.

The chain is built from TRBV29-1 and TRBJ2-7; 15 bases map to TRBD2. This CDR3 spans 15 amino acids. The germline V gene encodes CDR1 SQVTM and CDR2 ANQGSEA. The V gene end was trimmed by 4 bases and the J gene end by 2 bases; junction bases not matched to a gene: 3. This CDR3 is CSVGGTSGRTYEQYF. Here the CDR3 DNA reads TGCAGCGTTGGCGGGACTAGCGGGAGGACCTACGAGCAGTACTTC.

This chain joins TRBV2 and TRBJ2-2; the D is unclear. The CDR3 totals 14 residues. V was cut by 8 bases and J by 1 base, with 11 bases left in between. Germline CDR1 is SNHLY and CDR2 is FYNNEI. CDR3 bases: TGTGCCAGCCTCGTCGAACAGAACACCGGGGAGCTGTTTTTT. Encoded protein: CASLVEQNTGELFF.

The chain is built from TRBV19 and TRBJ2-1; weak D call: TRBD2 (5 bases). With 7 bases removed from V and 6 bases from J, the gap between germline ends came to 16 bases. Germline values: CDR1 LNHDA, CDR2 SQIVND (reference sequence). CDR3 length: 14 residues. The CDR3, as DNA: TGTGCCAGTAATTTCGGGGTTAGTTTCAATGAGCAGTTCTTC. Amino acid sequence: CASNFGVSFNEQFF.

V gene TRBV7-2 combines with J gene TRBJ2-7, with 12 bases that match TRBD2. J gave up 7 bases and V 1 base, and 8 bases lay outside the gene matches. Germline CDR1 reads SGHTA; CDR2 reads FQGNSA. This CDR3 region has 16 residues. The CDR3 DNA sequence: TGTGCCAGCAGCTTAGTGGCTAGCGGGAGGGCCCGGGAGCAGTACTTC. Translation: CASSLVASGRAREQYF. Drawing the rest from reference TRBV7-2 and TRBJ2-7, the complete variable domain is GAGVSQSPSNKVTEKGKDVELRCDPISGHTALYWYRQSLGQGLEFLIYFQGNSAPDKSGLPSDRFSAERTGGSVSTLTIQRTQQEDSAVYLCASSLVASGRAREQYFGPGTRLTVT.

The chain recombines TRBV6-6 with TRBJ1-2; unclear D gene. The germline CDR1 and CDR2 sequences are MNHNY and SVGAGI (reference sequence). This CDR3 is built from 16 residues. Trimming pared 8 bases from V and 3 bases from J, leaving 22 bases between. CDR3 region: CASLTLGSRLDYGYTF. In DNA, the CDR3 is TGTGCCAGCCTCACACTTGGATCGCGACTTGACTATGGCTACACCTTC.

This rearrangement joins TRBV10-2 to TRBJ2-7; 7 bases align to TRBD2. Unmatched junction bases numbered 5, after V lost 0 bases and J lost 0 bases. The CDR3 is 16 residues long. The V gene's germline CDR1 is WSHSY and CDR2 SAAADI. CDR3 sequence: CASSESGAGLSYEQYF. The CDR3 DNA reads TGCGCCAGCAGTGAGTCGGGAGCGGGGCTCTCCTACGAGCAGTACTTC.

The V call is TRBV2, the J call TRBJ2-1; the D gene is possibly TRBD1 (6 bases). Trimming removed 8 bases from V and 12 bases from J, with 26 bases in between. This CDR3 has 15 residues. Looked up from germline, CDR1 is SNHLY and CDR2 is FYNNEI. The CDR3 nucleotides are TGTGCCAGCTCCCAGGGGCCAGTGACTATATGGGGGCAGTTCTTC. Translation: CASSQGPVTIWGQFF.

The chain couples TRBV15 to TRBJ2-7, with 9 bases matching TRBD1. The CDR3 has 14 residues. Trimming cost V 3 bases and J 4 bases; bases outside gene matches: 4. The V gene's germline CDR1 is LNHNV and CDR2 YYDKDF (reference sequence). The CDR3 nucleotides are TGTGCCACCAGCAGGAGACAGGGGGGATACGAGCAGTACTTC. Its translation: CATSRRQGGYEQYF. The whole variable domain, filled in from reference TRBV15 and TRBJ2-7, reads DAMVIQNPRYQVTQFGKPVTLSCSQTLNHNVMYWYQQKSSQAPKLLFHYYDKDFNNEADTPDNFQSRRPNTSFCFLDIRSPGLGDTAMYLCATSRRQGGYEQYFGPGTRLTVT.

DNA for the CDR3: TGTGCCAGCACCGGGGAGAACAATCAGCCCCAGCATTTT. It yields the protein CASTGENNQPQHF. J is TRBJ1-5 and V is TRBV2; D ambiguous. V was trimmed by 7 bases and J by 3 bases, leaving 10 bases between them. The CDR3 sequence is 13 residues long. CDR1 SNHLY and CDR2 FYNNEI come from the germline V gene.

The chain combines TRBV7-2 with TRBJ2-3; D ambiguous. The CDR3 has 14 residues. Germline V gene lookup returns CDR1 SGHTA and CDR2 FQGNSA. Trimming shortened V by 7 bases and J by 2 bases, and 13 bases separated the two germline ends. This CDR3 is CASIPGRITDTQYF. The CDR3 DNA is TGTGCCAGCATACCTGGACGTATCACAGATACGCAGTATTTT.

The gene calls are TRBV7-6 and TRBJ2-3, with D possibly matching TRBD2 (5 bases). Per the germline V gene, CDR1 is SGHVS and CDR2 is FNYEAQ. The CDR3 has 16 residues. The V gene lost 0 bases and the J gene lost 1 base, with 11 bases spanning the gap. The CDR3 spells CASSLAMARGTDTQYF. In nucleotides, the CDR3 is TGTGCCAGCAGCTTAGCGATGGCGAGGGGCACAGATACGCAGTATTTT. Looking up the rest from reference TRBV7-6 and TRBJ2-3 gives the full variable domain: GAGVSQSPRYKVTKRGQDVALRCDPISGHVSLYWYRQALGQGPEFLTYFNYEAQQDKSGLPNDRFSAERPEGSISTLTIQRTEQRDSAMYRCASSLAMARGTDTQYFGPGTRLTVL.

The chain employs TRBV19 and TRBJ2-1; 7 bases map to TRBD1. The CDR3 contains 16 residues. J gave up 4 bases and V 1 base, and 7 bases lay outside the gene matches. Germline loops: CDR1 LNHDA, CDR2 SQIVND (reference sequence). CDR3 in amino acids: CASSIGRGHSYNEQFF. The CDR3 DNA is TGTGCCAGTAGTATAGGAAGGGGGCATTCTTACAATGAGCAGTTCTTC.

The V gene is TRBV14, the J gene TRBJ2-1, with 7 bases identical to TRBD2. The length of the CDR3 is 15 residues. V lost 1 base and J lost 3; bases outside the gene matches: 3. Germline CDR1 SGHDN, CDR2 FVKESK. CDR3 nucleotides: TGTGCCAGCAGCCAAGGGACTAGAGACTACAATGAGCAGTTCTTC. It codes for CASSQGTRDYNEQFF.

The genes are TRBV7-2 and TRBJ1-4; D call uncertain. V shed 2 bases and J shed 3 bases, with 4 bases lying between them. The length of the CDR3 is 13 residues. Germline CDR1 reads SGHTA; CDR2 reads FQGNSA. This CDR3 is CASSLRANEKLFF. CDR3 bases: TGTGCCAGCAGCTTACGGGCTAATGAAAAACTGTTTTTT. Together with reference TRBV7-2 and TRBJ1-4, the CDR3 gives the full variable domain: GAGVSQSPSNKVTEKGKDVELRCDPISGHTALYWYRQSLGQGLEFLIYFQGNSAPDKSGLPSDRFSAERTGGSVSTLTIQRTQQEDSAVYLCASSLRANEKLFFGSGTQLSVL.

The chain couples TRBV7-7 to TRBJ2-5; D might be TRBD1 or TRBD2, each matching 5 bases. Germline loops: CDR1 SSHAT, CDR2 FNYEAQ (reference sequence). Trimming took off 5 bases at V and 5 bases at J, with 21 bases between the two ends. There are 16 residues in the CDR3. The CDR3 sequence: CASSPMGPGLGETQYF. The DNA for the CDR3 is TGTGCCAGCAGCCCCATGGGACCGGGGCTAGGGGAGACCCAGTACTTC.

The gene calls are TRBV5-1 and TRBJ1-2; TRBD1 agrees at 9 bases. CDR1 SGHRS and CDR2 YFSETQ come from the germline V gene. The CDR3 has 12 residues. The trim removed 6 bases at V and 5 bases at J, leaving 2 bases unmatched. The CDR3 sequence: CASNDRGYGYTF. Here the CDR3 DNA reads TGCGCCAGCAACGACAGGGGGTATGGCTACACCTTC.

The chain is built from TRBV29-1 and TRBJ1-5; D gene ambiguous. The CDR3 runs 13 residues. CDR1 SQVTM and CDR2 ANQGSEA come from the germline V gene. V was trimmed by 4 bases and J by 3 bases, leaving 10 bases between them. CDR3 loop: CSVGWQYNQPQHF. In nucleotides, the CDR3 is TGCAGCGTTGGATGGCAGTACAATCAGCCCCAGCATTTT.

The genes are TRBV6-5 and TRBJ1-1; possible D gene TRBD1, 6 bases. The germline gives CDR1 MNHEY, CDR2 SVGAGI. There are 13 residues in the CDR3. The V end was cut by 0 bases, the J end by 11 bases, with 13 bases between. The CDR3 DNA reads TGTGCCAGCAGTTACTCGGACAGAACGAAGGCTTTCTTT. It translates to CASSYSDRTKAFF.

V gene TRBV27 combines with J gene TRBJ1-1; D is uncertain. Deletions cut 2 bases from V and 1 base from J, with 5 bases between. Germline V lookup: CDR1 MNHEY, CDR2 SMNVEV (reference sequence). This CDR3 has 13 amino acids. The CDR3 coding sequence is TGTGCCAGCAGTTTACGGCAGAACACTGAAGCTTTCTTT. Protein: CASSLRQNTEAFF.

J is TRBJ2-5 and V is TRBV29-1; D uncertain. CDR1 and CDR2 from the germline V gene are SQVTM and ANQGSEA. Trimming removed 5 bases at V and 4 bases at J, with 14 bases between. CDR3 length: 13 amino acids. This chain's CDR3 is CSVYYPNIETQYF. CDR3 in DNA: TGCAGCGTTTATTATCCAAACATAGAGACCCAGTACTTC.

The V call is TRBV6-5, the J call TRBJ1-4; tentative D call: TRBD1 (5 bases). The CDR3 contains 14 residues. Germline-derived CDR1 and CDR2 are MNHEY and SVGAGI. The V and J ends lost 2 bases and 6 bases respectively, with 10 bases between them. The CDR3 reads CASSYAQGYEKLFF. In DNA form, the CDR3 reads TGTGCCAGCAGTTACGCCCAGGGTTATGAAAAACTGTTTTTT.

The J gene is TRBJ2-3, the V gene TRBV20-1, with D uncertain. The CDR3 spans 11 residues. Germline CDR1 reads DFQATT; CDR2 reads SNEGSKA (reference sequence). Deletions cut 6 bases from V and 7 bases from J, with 11 bases between. The CDR3 DNA sequence: TGCAGTGCCACACCGGATCATACGCAGTATTTT. As protein: CSATPDHTQYF.

The gene calls are TRBV18 and TRBJ2-7; D perhaps matches TRBD2 (5 bases). The CDR3 is made up of 13 amino acids. Trimming took off 3 bases at V and 7 bases at J, with 13 bases between the two ends. Germline CDR1 is KGHSH and CDR2 is LQKENI. CDR3 nucleotide sequence: TGTGCCAGCTCACCTTTTCCGACGGGGGAGCAGTACTTC. Translated: CASSPFPTGEQYF.

The CDR3: CASSREEVTEAFF. In DNA, the CDR3 is TGTGCCAGCAGCCGAGAGGAGGTCACTGAAGCTTTCTTT. The genes are TRBV7-2 and TRBJ1-1, with D uncertain. The CDR3 length is 13 residues. The germline V and J ends were trimmed by 5 bases and 4 bases, with 11 bases remaining between them. The germline V gene encodes CDR1 SGHTA and CDR2 FQGNSA.